These T cell receptor beta chains were read from a single sample in a study of neoadjuvant anti-PD-1 for oral cavity cancer. Assay: immunoSEQ multiplex PCR; the TCRdb copy retains only in-frame clones and omits some. This sample has around 13,000 clones, with around two thirds found just once. The specimen was PBMCs, collected before nivolumab (anti-PD-1) treatment. These TCRs come from a person between 40 and 85 years old with oral cavity squamous cell carcinoma. CDR3s include the opening cysteine and the closing phenylalanine or tryptophan. D genes are given only for firm matches. Where a row states a size, it is once, few, many or the class of an expanded clone; other rows omit it.

j_call,d_call,v_call,clone_size,cdr3_aa,cdr3_nt
TRBJ1-4,TRBD1,TRBV19,.,CASSREDRGRANEKLFF,TGTGCCAGTAGTAGAGAGGACAGGGGGCGAGCTAATGAAAAACTGTTTTTT
TRBJ1-1,.,TRBV20-1,.,CSASRAGWAFF,TGCAGTGCTAGCAGGGCAGGCTGGGCTTTCTTT
TRBJ1-1,.,TRBV6-4,once,CASSDSSLGTEAFF,TGTGCCAGCAGTGACTCGAGCCTCGGCACTGAAGCTTTCTTT
TRBJ2-3,.,TRBV2,.,CASSLASGNTQYF,TGTGCCAGCAGTTTGGCCTCGGGCAATACGCAGTATTTT
TRBJ1-2,.,TRBV2,.,CASSDRVAYGYTF,TGTGCCAGCAGTGATCGGGTGGCCTATGGCTACACCTTC
TRBJ1-6,TRBD1,TRBV10-1,.,CASSHPGQLYSPLHF,TGCGCCAGCAGTCACCCGGGACAGTTGTATTCACCCCTCCACTTT
TRBJ2-3,.,TRBV5-1,few,CASSLGRVQGTDTQYF,TGCGCCAGCAGCTTGGGGCGGGTACAGGGCACAGATACGCAGTATTTT
TRBJ1-5,.,TRBV6-5,.,CASRTNQPQHF,TGTGCCAGCAGAACTAATCAGCCCCAGCATTTT
TRBJ1-2,.,TRBV7-8,.,CASSRYGDGYTF,TGTGCCAGCAGTCGGTACGGGGATGGCTACACCTTC
TRBJ2-1,TRBD1,TRBV5-4,.,CASNGGRDRAYNEQFF,TGTGCCAGCAATGGGGGCCGGGACAGGGCCTACAATGAGCAGTTCTTC
TRBJ2-1,TRBD2,TRBV11-2,.,CASSFPRLAGGPERNEQFF,TGTGCCAGCAGCTTCCCGAGACTAGCGGGGGGGCCGGAGAGGAATGAGCAGTTCTTC
TRBJ1-1,.,TRBV30,.,CAWIVGPFNTEAFF,TGTGCCTGGATCGTGGGGCCCTTTAACACTGAAGCTTTCTTT
TRBJ2-7,.,TRBV5-1,.,CASSLARNEQYF,TGCGCCAGCAGCTTGGCCCGGAACGAGCAGTACTTC
TRBJ2-1,TRBD2,TRBV6-4,.,CASSDRAGGPSEQFF,TGTGCCAGCAGTGACAGGGCGGGAGGGCCCAGTGAGCAGTTCTTC
TRBJ1-2,TRBD1,TRBV7-9,.,CASSLDRDRIYGYTF,TGTGCCAGCAGCTTGGATAGGGACAGAATCTATGGCTACACCTTC
TRBJ2-1,TRBD1,TRBV5-1,.,CASSWLGGRLFYNEQFF,TGCGCCAGCAGCTGGTTAGGGGGCCGTCTCTTTTACAATGAGCAGTTCTTC
TRBJ2-7,.,TRBV7-8,.,CASSRGLNYEQYF,TGTGCCAGCAGCCGAGGACTGAATTACGAGCAGTACTTC
TRBJ2-1,.,TRBV4-1,.,CASMGEPSSYNEQFF,TGCGCCAGCATGGGAGAGCCAAGCTCCTACAATGAGCAGTTCTTC
TRBJ1-1,.,TRBV10-1,few,CASSPGDRDFNTEAFF,TGCGCCAGCAGCCCAGGGGACCGGGATTTCAACACTGAAGCTTTCTTT
TRBJ2-5,.,TRBV5-4,.,CASSLGGGKTQYF,TGTGCCAGCAGCTTGGGCGGGGGCAAGACCCAGTACTTC
TRBJ1-3,.,TRBV9,few,CASSALMKSSGNTIYF,TGTGCCAGCAGCGCCCTTATGAAAAGCTCTGGAAACACCATATATTTT
TRBJ1-2,TRBD1,TRBV29-1,.,CSVEQGATGGYTF,TGCAGCGTTGAACAGGGGGCGACTGGAGGCTACACCTTC
TRBJ1-1,.,TRBV5-5,.,CASSLLIGAGEAFF,TGTGCCAGCAGCTTATTGATCGGCGCGGGAGAAGCTTTCTTT
TRBJ2-6,.,TRBV18,.,CASSPNSGANVLTF,TGTGCCAGCTCCCCAAACTCTGGGGCCAACGTCCTGACTTTC
TRBJ1-4,.,TRBV18,.,CASSPYGEQGLFF,TGTGCCAGCTCACCATACGGGGAACAAGGACTGTTTTTT
TRBJ2-1,TRBD2,TRBV7-8,.,CASSLRGSGGPYNEQFF,TGTGCCAGCAGCTTAAGGGGTAGCGGGGGCCCCTACAATGAGCAGTTCTTC
TRBJ1-2,.,TRBV28,.,CASSLGLEGRGYTF,TGTGCCAGCAGTTTGGGTCTGGAGGGTCGGGGCTACACCTTC
TRBJ1-1,TRBD1,TRBV4-1,.,CASSPAGQQNTEAFF,TGCGCCAGCAGCCCGGCGGGACAGCAGAACACTGAAGCTTTCTTT
TRBJ2-1,TRBD2,TRBV11-2,.,CASSLEARRGGFSHNEQFF,TGTGCCAGCAGCTTAGAGGCCCGGCGGGGGGGCTTTAGCCACAATGAGCAGTTCTTC
TRBJ2-5,.,TRBV7-2,.,CASSSVPLSGETQYF,TGTGCCAGCAGCTCGGTCCCGCTTAGTGGGGAGACCCAGTACTTC
TRBJ2-1,TRBD1,TRBV29-1,.,CSVPGQRSIWEQFF,TGCAGCGTTCCGGGACAGCGATCCATATGGGAGCAGTTCTTC
TRBJ2-2,.,TRBV6-1,once,CASSNRGTGELFF,TGTGCCAGCAGCAACCGTGGGACCGGGGAGCTGTTTTTT
TRBJ2-5,TRBD2,TRBV7-9,.,CASSSKLAPETQYF,TGTGCCAGCAGCTCAAAACTAGCGCCGGAGACCCAGTACTTC
TRBJ2-1,TRBD2,TRBV11-2,.,CASSFPSGRAYNEQFF,TGTGCCAGCAGCTTCCCCAGCGGGAGGGCCTACAATGAGCAGTTCTTC
TRBJ2-7,TRBD1,TRBV19,.,CASSGQVRPRAYEQYF,TGTGCCAGCTCGGGACAGGTAAGACCGAGGGCCTACGAGCAGTACTTC
TRBJ2-5,.,TRBV7-6,.,CASSSLGLQETQYF,TGTGCCAGCAGCTCCCTCGGACTCCAAGAGACCCAGTACTTC
TRBJ1-2,.,TRBV7-9,once,CASSFGGNGYTF,TGTGCCAGCAGCTTCGGAGGGAATGGCTACACCTTC
TRBJ1-2,TRBD1,TRBV29-1,.,CSVDAQGVGYTF,TGCAGCGTTGACGCGCAGGGGGTGGGCTACACCTTC
TRBJ2-7,TRBD2,TRBV9,.,CASSFGTSGTYEQYF,TGTGCCAGCAGCTTCGGGACTAGCGGAACCTACGAGCAGTACTTC